One sample yielded the 8 T cell receptor beta chains listed below, sequenced in a study of cytomegalovirus exposure and HLA in healthy donors. Method: immunoSEQ multiplex PCR; TCRdb's copy keeps in-frame clones and lacks some. In the table there are 170,000 or so clones, about 85% of which are singletons. Sequenced material: PBMCs. All receptors come from a man younger than 30 in good health and CMV-seropositive.

The rearrangement uses TRBV14 and TRBJ2-7, with 7 nucleotides matching TRBD2. V gave up 3 bases and J gave up 5 bases; unmatched junction bases: 16. Germline V CDR1 and CDR2: SGHDN, FVKESK. CDR3 length equals 17 residues. CDR3 sequence: CASSQGVGGGIIDEQYF. CDR3 in DNA: TGTGCCAGCAGCCAGGGAGTGGGGGGGGGAATTATCGACGAGCAGTACTTC. Complete variable domain (other parts from reference TRBV14 and TRBJ2-7): EAGVTQFPSHSVIEKGQTVTLRCDPISGHDNLYWYRRVMGKEIKFLLHFVKESKQDESGMPNNRFLAERTGGTYSTLKVQPAELEDSGVYFCASSQGVGGGIIDEQYFGPGTRLTVT.

Details on this clone: Other DNA sequences in the sample encode the same CDR3. The chain joins TRBV19 to TRBJ2-7; TRBD1 matches at 7 bases. Germline V gene sequence: CDR1 LNHDA, CDR2 SQIVND (reference sequence). The CDR3 is 13 amino acids. V lost 4 bases to trimming and J lost 0 bases; unmatched junction nucleotides: 0. In DNA, the CDR3 is TGTGCCAGTAGTAGGGACAGCTCCTACGAGCAGTACTTC. Protein: CASSRDSSYEQYF.

This sequence joins TRBV2 and TRBJ2-1, with TRBD2 matching over 7 bases. The germline gives CDR1 SNHLY, CDR2 FYNNEI. The CDR3 totals 15 residues. The junction had 6 bases not matched to a gene; V was cut back by 4 bases and J by 3 bases. CDR3 amino acids: CASSAGTNLYNEQFF. The CDR3 nucleotides read TGTGCCAGCAGTGCCGGGACTAATCTCTACAATGAGCAGTTCTTC.

The chain couples TRBV2 to TRBJ2-6; no firm D call. Trimming took 2 bases from V and 3 from J, leaving 5 bases between them. The CDR3 extends over 14 amino acids. Germline assignment: CDR1 SNHLY and CDR2 FYNNEI. CDR3 nucleotides: TGTGCCAGCAGTGAAAGAGATGGGGCCAACGTCCTGACTTTC. This translates into CASSERDGANVLTF.

The V call is TRBV29-1, the J call TRBJ1-1; a weak D match, TRBD1 (5 bases). The germline gives CDR1 SQVTM, CDR2 ANQGSEA. Trimming removed 3 bases from V and 5 bases from J, with 10 bases in between. The CDR3 has 12 residues. The CDR3 DNA reads as TGCAGCGTTGAGGCAGGGAGGACTGAAGCTTTCTTT. The encoded protein is CSVEAGRTEAFF.

The chain links TRBV4-1 to TRBJ2-1; 8 nucleotides match TRBD2. V shed 1 base and J 0 bases; nucleotides not matched to a gene: 8. Germline CDR1 and CDR2: MGHRA and YSYEKL. This CDR3 contains 18 residues. The CDR3, as DNA: TGCGCCAGCAGCCAAGGTGACCCCAGCGGGAGCTCCTACAATGAGCAGTTCTTC. Translation gives CASSQGDPSGSSYNEQFF.

The gene calls are TRBV5-1 and TRBJ2-1; D might be TRBD2 (5 bases). The CDR3 is 15 residues long. The V gene lost 0 bases and the J gene lost 2 bases, with 9 bases spanning the gap. CDR1 and CDR2 from the germline V gene are SGHRS and YFSETQ. The CDR3 DNA reads as TGCGCCAGCAGCTTGGACGAGGGAGCCTACAATGAGCAGTTCTTC. Its protein product is CASSLDEGAYNEQFF.

This clone was counted between two and nine times. The chain recombines TRBV18 with TRBJ1-4; 10 nucleotides line up with TRBD1. CDR1 KGHSH and CDR2 LQKENI come from the germline V gene. Trimming removed 5 bases from V and 8 bases from J; junction bases left unmatched: 5. This CDR3 is 14 amino acids long. The CDR3 loop reads CASSAGTGDEKLFF. CDR3 nucleotides: TGTGCCAGCTCAGCCGGGACAGGGGACGAAAAACTGTTTTTT.